The sequence of this T cell receptor beta chain was determined in a study of PD-1 blockade in classical Hodgkin lymphoma. Study-level findings and limits: Newly diagnosed patients were reported to start with lower TCR diversity than healthy donors.

The CDR3 has 15 residues. Germline lookup yields CDR1 SNHLY and CDR2 FYNNEI. J gave up 5 bases and V 6 bases, and 7 bases lay outside the gene matches. For this clone: Its antigen remains unknown.

The time point here: newly diagnosed, previously untreated cHL patient sample. Comparison samples consisted of PBMCs from newly diagnosed, untreated classical Hodgkin lymphoma. Data came from immunoSEQ multiplex PCR; TCRdb stores just in-frame clones and leaves some out. The sample holds about 21,000 clones, approximately 94% seen once. The clonotype comes from a human donor with classical Hodgkin lymphoma. The genes are TRBV2 and TRBJ2-1, with 10 bases that match TRBD1. The sequenced sample consisted of peripheral blood mononuclear cells (PBMCs). The CDR3 bases are TGTGCCAGCAGGGCTGACAGGGGGCGCGACAATGAGCAGTTCTTC. It translates to CASRADRGRDNEQFF.